This TCR beta chain was sequenced in a study of cytomegalovirus exposure and HLA in healthy donors. Study findings and constraints: Presence/absence analyses treated sequencing depth as roughly uniform across donors.

At sampling all donors were nominally healthy, likely with unrecorded immune exposures. Vbeta (60) and Jbeta (13) primers were used in the PCR. The protocol was immunoSEQ multiplex PCR, while the TCRdb copy is restricted to in-frame clones and leaves out a portion. The sample holds 120,000 to 150,000 clones, roughly 77% seen once. This clone was observed a handful of times. The antigen is unknown. The germline V gene encodes CDR1 SGHRS and CDR2 YFSETQ. V was clipped by 3 bases and J by 1 base, with 10 bases between them. The CDR3 runs 15 residues. The sequenced sample was PBMCs. The chain joins TRBV5-1 to TRBJ2-2, with D hard to call. The TCR originated in a female donor in good health and CMV-seronegative. The CDR3 DNA reads TGCGCCAGCAGCTCCCGAGTACTGAACACCGGGGAGCTGTTTTTT. Protein sequence: CASSSRVLNTGELFF.